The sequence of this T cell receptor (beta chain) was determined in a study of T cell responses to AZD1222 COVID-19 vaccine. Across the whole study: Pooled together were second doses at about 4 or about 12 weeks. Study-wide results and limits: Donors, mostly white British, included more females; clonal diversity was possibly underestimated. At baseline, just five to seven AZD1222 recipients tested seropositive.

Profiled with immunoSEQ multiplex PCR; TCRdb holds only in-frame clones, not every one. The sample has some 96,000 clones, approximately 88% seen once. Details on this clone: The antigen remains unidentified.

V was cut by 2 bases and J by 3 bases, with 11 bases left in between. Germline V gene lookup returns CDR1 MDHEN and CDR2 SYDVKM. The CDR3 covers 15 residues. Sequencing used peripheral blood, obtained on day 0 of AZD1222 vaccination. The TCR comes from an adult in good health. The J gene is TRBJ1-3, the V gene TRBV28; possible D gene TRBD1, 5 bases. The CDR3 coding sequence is TGTGCCAGCAGTTTAGACGGGACGAGTGGAAACACCATATATTTT. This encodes CASSLDGTSGNTIYF.